The 23 T cell receptor beta chains below all came from one sample that was sequenced in a study of regulatory T cells in long-lasting Graves disease. CDR3 regions were amplified by Arm-PCR using iRepertoire HTBI primers to build TCR beta libraries. TCRdb passed the multiplex PCR reads through MiXCR, listing each CDR3 protein once. The sample carries around 430,000 distinct CDR3 sequences, about 20% recorded once. Stated time point: persistent/refractory GD, antithyroid drugs over 5 years with positive TRAb. RNA from PBMCs was the source of the TCR library. The material was peripheral blood mononuclear cells (PBMCs), obtained when the disease was refractory, from a patient treated with antithyroid drugs. The receptors were sampled from a female donor with Graves disease.

Concerning this clonotype itself: Compared with germline, one end of the junction differs, possibly owing to a read error. The chain couples TRBV18 to TRBJ2-7; 8 bases fit TRBD1. Germline CDR1 KGHSH, CDR2 LQKENI. The CDR3 is made up of 14 amino acids. The CDR3 DNA reads as TGTGCCAGCTCACTAGGGACAGGAACCTACAAGCAGTACTTC. It specifies CASSLGTGTYKQYF.

This clonotype was detected only a few times. The chain recombines TRBV6-1 with TRBJ2-7; no clear D gene. The germline CDR1 and CDR2 sequences are MNHNS and SASEGT. CDR3 length: 14 amino acids. The V end was cut by 7 bases, the J end by 0 bases, with 13 bases between. The chain's CDR3 is CASKPRKSSYEQYF. The CDR3 bases are TGTGCCAGCAAACCAAGAAAGAGCTCCTACGAGCAGTACTTC.

This clonotype was recorded many times. The chain joins TRBV24-1 to TRBJ1-2; TRBD1 matches at 10 bases. V shed 3 bases and J 8 bases; nucleotides not matched to a gene: 5. CDR3 length: 14 amino acids. Germline loops: CDR1 KGHDR, CDR2 SFDVKD. The CDR3 DNA reads as TGTGCCACCAGTGATCCGACAGGGGGCGGAGGCTACACCTTC. Translated, it gives CATSDPTGGGGYTF.

This clonotype was seen at least ten times. This chain connects TRBV28 to TRBJ2-7; 7 nucleotides align to TRBD2. With 1 base clipped from V and 2 bases from J, the junction kept 5 bases outside the gene matches. Germline loops: CDR1 MDHEN, CDR2 SYDVKM. This CDR3 region has 15 residues. The CDR3 is CASSLFPAGTYEQYF. CDR3 DNA sequence: TGTGCCAGCAGTTTATTTCCAGCGGGAACCTACGAGCAGTACTTC.

In regard to this clonotype: This clone may be a read error of a much larger clone one base away. The chain recombines TRBV12-3 or TRBV12-4 with TRBJ1-6, with a possible D match to TRBD1 (5 bases). This CDR3 contains 15 residues. The DNA for the CDR3 is TGTGCCAGCAGTCCCCGTGGGGCGAATTATTCACCCCCCCACTTT. Protein: CASSPRGANYSPPHF.

In its sample, this clonotype was seen many times. The chain links TRBV6-2 or TRBV6-3 to TRBJ2-5, with 8 bases lining up with TRBD1. CDR1 MNHEY and CDR2 SVGEGT come from the germline V gene. Losses at the gene ends were 6 bases for V and 6 bases for J; bases not matched to a gene: 6. The CDR3 contains 13 residues. Here the CDR3 reads CASRSTGEKTQYF. The CDR3 bases are TGTGCCAGCAGGTCGACAGGGGAGAAGACCCAGTACTTC.

As DNA, the CDR3 is TGCGCCAGCAGCCAAGGGAGGTGGGCCGGGGAGCTGTTTTTT. Protein product: CASSQGRWAGELFF. V usage is TRBV4-3 and J usage is TRBJ2-2; TRBD2 might be the D (5 bases). Trimming removed 1 base from V and 6 bases from J, with 9 bases in between. This CDR3 is 14 amino acids long. From germline, CDR1 is LGHNA and CDR2 YSLEER.

This clonotype turned up a few times. The rearrangement uses TRBV12-3 or TRBV12-4 and TRBJ2-5; D perhaps matches TRBD1 (6 bases). Near its end, the DNA agrees better with TRBJ2-1, so the J call may be wrong. The CDR3 length is 16 residues. The CDR3 bases are TGTGCCAGCAGTGGTGGGGTGGGGGCTGGGATCAATGAGCAGTTCTTC. Protein sequence: CASSGGVGAGINEQFF.

This clonotype was observed once. This chain connects TRBV5-1 to TRBJ2-1, with D possibly being TRBD2 (7 bases). This CDR3 is built from 14 residues. Germline V gene data show CDR1 as SGHRS and CDR2 as YFSETQ. V lost 4 bases and J 6 bases, leaving 14 bases between the germline ends. CDR3 bases: TGCGCCAGCAGCGGGGAGGGGGGTGTCAATGAGCAGTTCTTC. Translated, it gives CASSGEGGVNEQFF. Full variable domain (remainder filled in from reference TRBV5-1 and TRBJ2-1): KAGVTQTPRYLIKTRGQQVTLSCSPISGHRSVSWYQQTPGQGLQFLFEYFSETQRNKGNFPGRFSGRQFSNSRSEMNVSTLELGDSALYLCASSGEGGVNEQFFGPGTRLTVL.

J is TRBJ1-5 and V is TRBV10-3; the D is unclear. V gave up 0 bases and J gave up 3 bases, with 9 bases separating them. The CDR3 sequence is 15 residues long. Per the germline V gene, CDR1 is ENHRY and CDR2 is SYGVKD. CDR3 in DNA: TGTGCCATCAGTGAGTCGCTTTCACCCAATCAGCCCCAGCATTTT. Protein: CAISESLSPNQPQHF.

V usage is TRBV7-9 and J usage is TRBJ2-7; a possible D gene is TRBD1 (6 bases). The V and J ends lost 0 bases and 4 bases respectively, with 10 bases between them. CDR1 and CDR2 (germline): SEHNR, FQNEAQ (reference sequence). The CDR3 extends over 14 amino acids. CDR3: CASSLAGTLYEQYF. The CDR3 DNA reads TGTGCCAGCAGCTTAGCTGGGACACTATACGAGCAGTACTTC.

There are a few counts of this clonotype. The rearrangement links TRBV6-1 to TRBJ2-7, with 8 bases aligning to TRBD2. Germline values: CDR1 MNHNS, CDR2 SASEGT. V gave up 6 bases and J gave up 1 base; unmatched junction bases: 5. The CDR3 consists of 14 residues. The CDR3 region has the DNA TGTGCCAGCAGCTCCAGACTAGCGTCCTACGAGCAGTACTTC. This encodes CASSSRLASYEQYF.

The table lists this clonotype with many counts. The V and J genes are TRBV5-1 and TRBJ2-2; D is tentatively TRBD1 or TRBD2 (5 bases each). The CDR3 is 14 residues long. Trimming left V 3 bases short and J 4 bases short, with 10 bases between. CDR1 SGHRS and CDR2 YFSETQ come from the germline V gene. DNA for the CDR3: TGCGCCAGCAGCTGGGGACCTACCACCGGGGAGCTGTTTTTT. Its protein product is CASSWGPTTGELFF.

V gene TRBV7-9 combines with J gene TRBJ2-5; 8 nucleotides agree with TRBD2. The CDR3 covers 16 residues. From germline, CDR1 is SEHNR and CDR2 FQNEAQ (reference sequence). After removal of 2 bases from V and 4 bases from J, the junction contained 9 bases not matched to a gene. This CDR3 reads CASSLISGGTIETQYF. CDR3 DNA sequence: TGTGCCAGCAGCTTAATTTCGGGAGGGACAATAGAGACCCAGTACTTC.

This clonotype was counted a few times. The rearrangement links TRBV5-1 to TRBJ2-3; D is perhaps TRBD1 (5 bases). Trimming shortened V by 2 bases and J by 0 bases, and 13 bases separated the two germline ends. Germline lookup yields CDR1 SGHRS and CDR2 YFSETQ. The CDR3 is 16 amino acids. CDR3 nucleotide sequence: TGCGCCAGCAGCTTCTCGACAGACTTTAGCACAGATACGCAGTATTTT. Encoded protein: CASSFSTDFSTDTQYF.

The chain employs TRBV4-3 and TRBJ2-7; D perhaps matches TRBD1 (6 bases). V lost 0 bases and J lost 2, with 11 bases in between. Germline loops: CDR1 LGHNA, CDR2 YSLEER. There are 15 residues in the CDR3. The CDR3 coding sequence is TGCGCCAGCAGCCAAGAACAGGGTGGAGCCTACGAGCAGTACTTC. Protein product: CASSQEQGGAYEQYF.

This clonotype has a count of ten or more. This chain links TRBV6-5 with TRBJ2-7, with TRBD2 matching over 12 bases. CDR1 is MNHEY, CDR2 SVGAGI, per germline. With V trimmed by 0 bases and J by 3 bases, 3 bases remained unmatched. This CDR3 comprises 16 residues. The chain's CDR3 is CASSYSTTSGGYEQYF. The CDR3 DNA reads as TGTGCCAGCAGTTACTCGACGACTAGCGGGGGCTACGAGCAGTACTTC.

The gene calls are TRBV7-2 and TRBJ1-1; TRBD1 aligns across 10 bases. This CDR3 is built from 15 residues. Trimming took 7 bases from V and 4 from J; bases not matched to a gene: 9. Germline V lookup: CDR1 SGHTA, CDR2 FQGNSA. The CDR3 nucleotides are TGTGCCAGCAAAAGGGCGACAGGGGGCGTCACTGAAGCTTTCTTT. Residues: CASKRATGGVTEAFF.

V gene TRBV6-2 or TRBV6-3 combines with J gene TRBJ1-3, with 8 bases lining up with TRBD1. Germline CDR1 MNHEY, CDR2 SVGEGT. After removal of 2 bases from V and 0 bases from J, the junction contained 0 bases not matched to a gene. The CDR3 contains 15 residues. This CDR3 reads CASSYQGASGNTIYF. The CDR3 nucleotides read TGTGCCAGCAGTTACCAGGGGGCCTCTGGAAACACCATATATTTT.

The J gene is TRBJ1-6, the V gene TRBV19; D remains unclear. The CDR3 length is 15 residues. Trimming left V 9 bases short and J 3 bases short, with 15 bases between. Per germline, CDR1 LNHDA and CDR2 SQIVND (reference sequence). The CDR3 region is CASSPGLNYNSPLHF. Written as DNA, the CDR3 is TGTGCCAGCTCCCCGGGGTTGAACTATAATTCACCCCTCCACTTT.

In this sample, this clonotype turned up many times. V and J are TRBV28 and TRBJ2-7; D is uncertain. Looked up from germline, CDR1 is MDHEN and CDR2 is SYDVKM. This CDR3 region has 11 residues. V was pared by 3 bases and J by 5 bases, with 5 bases between. The CDR3 DNA sequence: TGTGCCAGCAGTTTGCTTGACGAGCAGTACTTC. This translates into CASSLLDEQYF. The whole variable domain, remainder taken from reference TRBV28 and TRBJ2-7, is DVKVTQSSRYLVKRTGEKVFLECVQDMDHENMFWYRQDPGLGLRLIYFSYDVKMKEKGDIPEGYSVSREKKERFSLILESASTNQTSMYLCASSLLDEQYFGPGTRLTVT.

The genes are TRBV2 and TRBJ2-3, with TRBD2 identical over 8 bases. The CDR3 totals 13 residues. The germline V gene encodes CDR1 SNHLY and CDR2 FYNNEI. Trimming at V came to 11 bases and at J to 4 bases, leaving 8 bases not matched to a gene. The DNA for the CDR3 is TGTGCCGCAATCCGGGGGGGAGCAGATACGCAGTATTTT. This encodes CAAIRGGADTQYF.

The chain links TRBV20-1 to TRBJ2-3; TRBD2 agrees at 7 bases. This CDR3 has 12 amino acids. The germline gives CDR1 DFQATT, CDR2 SNEGSKA (reference sequence). V lost 7 bases to trimming and J lost 6 bases; unmatched junction nucleotides: 7. The CDR3: CSGSWGGDTQYF. The CDR3 region has the DNA TGCAGTGGTAGCTGGGGAGGGGATACGCAGTATTTT.